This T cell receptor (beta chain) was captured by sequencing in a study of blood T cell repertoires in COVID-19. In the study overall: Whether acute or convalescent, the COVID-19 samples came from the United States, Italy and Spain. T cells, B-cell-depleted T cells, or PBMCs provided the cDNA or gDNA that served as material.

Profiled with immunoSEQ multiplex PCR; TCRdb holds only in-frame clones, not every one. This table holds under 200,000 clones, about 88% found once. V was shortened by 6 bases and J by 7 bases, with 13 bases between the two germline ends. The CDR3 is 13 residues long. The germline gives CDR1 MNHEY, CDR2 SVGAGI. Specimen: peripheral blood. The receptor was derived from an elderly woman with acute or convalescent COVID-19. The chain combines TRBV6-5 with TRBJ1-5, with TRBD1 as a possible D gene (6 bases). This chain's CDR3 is CASRRGQGQPQHF. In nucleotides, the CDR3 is TGTGCCAGCAGGCGGGGGCAGGGGCAGCCCCAGCATTTT.